The following is a T cell receptor (beta chain) sequence with its context. Its target is not known. The CDR3 spans 16 residues. Trimming at V came to 0 bases and at J to 4 bases, leaving 7 bases not matched to a gene. Looked up from germline, CDR1 is LNHNV and CDR2 is YYDKDF (reference sequence). This record comes from a study of shared clonotypes between healthy human individuals. Study-wide points: Though the depth was large, rarefaction showed that sorted-subset sequencing was incomplete.

Researchers divided each subset's genomic DNA evenly across several immunoSEQ plates. This table comes from immunoSEQ multiplex PCR, and its TCRdb copy is limited to in-frame clones, with some not included. The top ten clones hold 0.11% to 0.15% of a sample with 2,500,000 or so clones, roughly 92% of them seen once. Naive CD45RA+ and memory CD45RA-negative subsets were split from CD4+ cells. Sequences were obtained from naive CD4+ T cells sorted from blood. Subset in this sample: CD45RA+ positively selected. The clonotype was recovered from a man between 18 and 29 years old in good health. J is TRBJ1-2 and V is TRBV15; 8 nucleotides line up with TRBD1. CDR3 sequence (DNA): TGTGCCACCAGCAGAGAAGCGGATACAGGGGGCTATGGCTACACCTTC. Its translation is CATSREADTGGYGYTF.